The 22 T cell receptor beta chains listed next were all sequenced from one sample in a study of cytomegalovirus exposure and HLA in healthy donors. The PCR employed 60 Vbeta primers together with 13 Jbeta primers. Measured with immunoSEQ multiplex PCR; TCRdb has only the in-frame clones, and not every one. The sample holds approximately 140,000 clones, roughly four fifths seen once. Sample: PBMCs. These receptors were obtained from a woman aged 40 to 55 in good health and CMV-seropositive.

V is TRBV28 and J is TRBJ2-7; TRBD1 aligns across 8 bases. This CDR3 spans 13 amino acids. Germline V gene data show CDR1 as MDHEN and CDR2 as SYDVKM. V dropped 5 bases and J dropped 4; count of bases not matched to a gene: 4. The CDR3, as DNA: TGTGCCAGCAGTATCGGACAGGGTTACGAGCAGTACTTC. Residues: CASSIGQGYEQYF.

The count of this clone is one. The chain combines TRBV9 with TRBJ2-7, with 7 bases aligning to TRBD1. The CDR3 has 13 residues. CDR1 is SGDLS and CDR2 is YYNGEE in the germline V gene. V shed 3 bases, J shed 6 bases, and the junction held 6 bases outside the gene matches. The DNA of the CDR3 is TGTGCCAGCAGCGCCGGGACAGTGGGCGAGCAGTACTTC. Translating gives CASSAGTVGEQYF.

CDR3 sequence reads: CASTPRAGTNEQYF. In nucleotides, the CDR3 is TGTGCCAGCACCCCCCGAGCGGGGACCAACGAGCAGTACTTC. The chain carries TRBV6-6 and TRBJ2-7; TRBD2 matches at 7 bases. V dropped 7 bases and J dropped 5; count of bases not matched to a gene: 11. Germline V gene data show CDR1 as MNHNY and CDR2 as SVGAGI (reference sequence). This CDR3 is 14 amino acids long.

The chain carries TRBV9 and TRBJ1-2, with 7 positions matching TRBD1. Germline CDR1 reads SGDLS; CDR2 reads YYNGEE. The V and J ends lost 2 bases and 3 bases, in that order; junction bases with no gene match: 7. The CDR3 covers 15 residues. The chain's CDR3 is CASSVFDRADYGYTF. In DNA, the CDR3 is TGTGCCAGCAGCGTTTTCGACAGGGCCGACTATGGCTACACCTTC.

The chain recombines TRBV12-5 with TRBJ2-5; D gene uncertain. From germline, CDR1 is LGHNT and CDR2 FRNRAP. Trimming took off 6 bases at V and 2 bases at J, with 7 bases between the two ends. This CDR3 spans 12 amino acids. Written as DNA, the CDR3 is TGTGCTAGTGGCAATCATCAAGAGACCCAGTACTTC. Protein sequence: CASGNHQETQYF. The whole variable domain, remainder taken from reference TRBV12-5 and TRBJ2-5, is DARVTQTPRHKVTEMGQEVTMRCQPILGHNTVFWYRQTMMQGLELLAYFRNRAPLDDSGMPKDRFSAEMPDATLATLKIQPSEPRDSAVYFCASGNHQETQYFGPGTRLLVL.

This clone was found a few times. This rearrangement joins TRBV9 to TRBJ2-7; 9 bases line up with TRBD2. Unmatched junction bases numbered 7, after V lost 3 bases and J lost 6 bases. The CDR3 length is 14 residues. The germline V gene encodes CDR1 SGDLS and CDR2 YYNGEE. DNA of the CDR3: TGTGCCAGCAGCGACGGGCGGGAGGGTGCCGAGCAGTACTTC. Amino acids: CASSDGREGAEQYF.

The chain uses TRBV10-2 and TRBJ2-1; 8 nucleotides match TRBD2. This CDR3 region has 15 residues. V lost 10 bases to trimming and J lost 2 bases; unmatched junction nucleotides: 10. CDR1 and CDR2 (germline): WSHSY, SAAADI. The CDR3 region has the DNA TGCGCCACCCAGAGTCGGGGGGGCACCTACAATGAGCAGTTCTTC. This sequence encodes CATQSRGGTYNEQFF.

The J gene is TRBJ2-2, the V gene TRBV28; maybe TRBD1 (6 bases). Trimming removed 4 bases at V and 4 bases at J, with 10 bases between. In germline, CDR1 is MDHEN, CDR2 SYDVKM. The CDR3 is 14 residues long. In DNA form, the CDR3 reads TGTGCCAGCAGTTCCCACAGGGTCACCGGGGAGCTGTTTTTT. Protein sequence: CASSSHRVTGELFF.

CDR3 nucleotides: TGTGCCAGCAGCTCGACAGGGGATGCGCGGGCTTTCTTT. Its protein is CASSSTGDARAFF. The chain couples TRBV13 to TRBJ1-1; the match to TRBD1 covers 8 bases. Germline trimming cut 4 bases from V and 11 bases from J; bases unmatched to any gene: 9. Germline CDR1 is PRHDT and CDR2 is FYEKMQ (reference sequence). There are 13 residues in the CDR3.

The CDR3 DNA reads as TGTGCCAGCAGGCAGGCAGCCCTGTACGAGCAGTACTTC. It is translated as CASRQAALYEQYF. V usage is TRBV2 and J usage is TRBJ2-7; unclear D gene. V dropped 6 bases and J dropped 4 bases, with 13 bases sitting between them. The CDR3 extends over 13 amino acids. Looked up from germline, CDR1 is SNHLY and CDR2 is FYNNEI.

J is TRBJ1-6 and V is TRBV30, with 8 bases lining up with TRBD1. CDR1 GTSNPN and CDR2 SVGIG come from the germline V gene (reference sequence). The V and J ends lost 3 bases and 3 bases, in that order; junction bases with no gene match: 4. The CDR3 loop spans 15 amino acids. CDR3 in amino acids: CAWSLDRVYNSPLHF. As DNA, the CDR3 is TGTGCCTGGAGCCTGGACAGGGTCTATAATTCACCCCTCCACTTT. The full variable domain, completed using reference TRBV30 and TRBJ1-6, is SQTIHQWPATLVQPVGSPLSLECTVEGTSNPNLYWYRQAAGRGLQLLFYSVGIGQISSEVPQNLSASRPQDRQFILSSKKLLLSDSGFYLCAWSLDRVYNSPLHFGNGTRLTVT.

The chain carries TRBV18 and TRBJ1-1; 7 bases agree with TRBD1. The CDR3 totals 16 residues. After removal of 0 bases from V and 3 bases from J, the junction contained 7 bases not matched to a gene. Germline V lookup: CDR1 KGHSH, CDR2 LQKENI. The CDR3 loop is CASSPPRQGGYTEAFF. The CDR3 DNA is TGTGCCAGCTCACCACCCCGACAGGGCGGTTACACTGAAGCTTTCTTT.

In this sample, this clone turned up a few times. The DNA for the CDR3 is TGTGCCAGCAGATCACAGGGACCTAATGAAAAACTGTTTTTT. Translated: CASRSQGPNEKLFF. V gene TRBV2 combines with J gene TRBJ1-4; D is possibly TRBD1 (6 bases). Germline V lookup: CDR1 SNHLY, CDR2 FYNNEI. The CDR3 covers 14 residues. Trimming removed 6 bases from V and 3 bases from J, with 11 bases in between.

The chain is built from TRBV6-5 and TRBJ2-3; no clear D. V lost 6 bases, J lost 9 bases, and 10 bases lay in between. Germline assignment: CDR1 MNHEY and CDR2 SVGAGI. CDR3 length: 11 amino acids. CDR3 nucleotides: TGTGCCAGCAGCGTTAGAGAGACGCAGTATTTT. This sequence encodes CASSVRETQYF.

The rearrangement joins TRBV7-6 to TRBJ2-7, with D tentatively TRBD2 (6 bases). CDR3 size: 16 residues. The germline V gene encodes CDR1 SGHVS and CDR2 FNYEAQ. The V end was cut by 1 base, the J end by 0 bases, with 13 bases between. This CDR3 reads CASSLVKQGGSYEQYF. The CDR3 bases are TGTGCCAGCAGCTTAGTTAAGCAGGGAGGCTCCTACGAGCAGTACTTC.

V usage is TRBV6-5 and J usage is TRBJ2-7; 11 nucleotides agree with TRBD1. Germline V gene sequence: CDR1 MNHEY, CDR2 SVGAGI. CDR3 length: 14 amino acids. The V gene end was trimmed by 4 bases and the J gene end by 5 bases; junction bases not matched to a gene: 4. CDR3 sequence reads: CASSWGQGGNEQYF. The CDR3 nucleotides read TGTGCCAGCAGTTGGGGACAGGGGGGCAACGAGCAGTACTTC.

This chain links TRBV11-3 with TRBJ2-2; 9 bases fit TRBD1. This CDR3 has 16 amino acids. V lost 5 bases to trimming and J lost 6 bases; unmatched junction nucleotides: 10. Germline V gives CDR1 SGHNT, CDR2 YENEEA. The CDR3 coding sequence is TGTGCCAGCAGCCAAGGGGGGACAGGGAAGGCCGGGGAGCTGTTTTTT. It encodes CASSQGGTGKAGELFF.

A few counts support this clone. V usage is TRBV2 and J usage is TRBJ1-5, with a weak D call TRBD1 (5 bases). The germline V gene has CDR1 SNHLY and CDR2 FYNNEI. Deletions cut 4 bases from V and 0 bases from J, with 16 bases between. This CDR3 is built from 17 residues. This CDR3 is CASSVGGRDFSNQPQHF. DNA of the CDR3: TGTGCCAGCAGTGTCGGTGGCAGGGATTTTAGCAATCAGCCCCAGCATTTT.

V and J are TRBV18 and TRBJ1-1, with 8 positions matching TRBD1. J gave up 6 bases and V 2 bases, and 5 bases lay outside the gene matches. This CDR3 is built from 14 residues. Germline values: CDR1 KGHSH, CDR2 LQKENI. CDR3 sequence: CASSPSTGGPEAFF. CDR3 sequence (DNA): TGTGCCAGCTCACCAAGTACAGGGGGTCCTGAAGCTTTCTTT.

This clone was counted only a few times. At one of its ends the junction is not consistent with the germline gene, which may arise from a read error. The gene calls are TRBV29-1 and TRBJ2-7, with 7 bases matching TRBD1. From germline, CDR1 is SQVTM and CDR2 ANQGSEA. The CDR3 has 13 residues. DNA for the CDR3: TGCAGCGTCGAAGGGACAGAAGACTACGAGCAGTACTTC. Its protein product is CSVEGTEDYEQYF.

The genes are TRBV7-8 and TRBJ1-5, with 9 bases aligning to TRBD1. With V trimmed by 5 bases and J by 5 bases, 7 bases remained unmatched. The CDR3 is 15 amino acids. Germline values: CDR1 SGHVS, CDR2 FQNEAQ. CDR3 nucleotide sequence: TGTGCCAGCAGCCGAGAACAGGGGGCCGATCAGCCCCAGCATTTT. It codes for CASSREQGADQPQHF.

The chain is built from TRBV25-1 and TRBJ2-1; D unresolved. CDR3 size: 14 residues. V was cut by 4 bases and J by 3 bases, with 10 bases left in between. Germline V gene sequence: CDR1 MGHDK, CDR2 SYGVNS. The CDR3 coding sequence is TGTGCCAGCAGTGGGAGACTGATCTACAATGAGCAGTTCTTC. It specifies CASSGRLIYNEQFF.